This entry lists 10 T cell receptor beta chains sequenced from one sample in a study of cytomegalovirus exposure and HLA in healthy donors. The PCR used 60 Vbeta and 13 Jbeta primers. Profiled with immunoSEQ multiplex PCR; TCRdb holds only in-frame clones, not every one. Among around 89,000 clones listed, 81% were seen once. The sample comprised PBMCs. The source of these receptors is a girl aged 2-10 years in good health and CMV-seropositive.

This clone has a single count. This chain joins TRBV6-5 and TRBJ2-7; TRBD2 aligns across 11 bases. Germline loops: CDR1 MNHEY, CDR2 SVGAGI. The CDR3 has 14 residues. Trimming removed 7 bases from V and 4 bases from J; junction bases left unmatched: 6. The CDR3 loop reads CASTRLAGWYEQYF. CDR3 coding DNA: TGTGCCAGCACCCGACTAGCGGGATGGTACGAGCAGTACTTC.

As concerns this clone: At one end, the junction sequence differs from germline, possibly due to a read error. J is TRBJ1-2 and V is TRBV19; D might be TRBD1 (6 bases). The CDR3 consists of 16 residues. Germline V CDR1 and CDR2: LNHDA, SQIVND (reference sequence). The CDR3 is CASRIGAGAALYGYTF. The CDR3 DNA reads as TGTGCCAGTAGGATAGGGGCAGGGGCCGCCCTCTATGGCTACACCTTC. Combining the CDR3 with reference TRBV19 and TRBJ1-2 gives the whole variable domain DGGITQSPKYLFRKEGQNVTLSCEQNLNHDAMYWYRQDPGQGLRLIYYSQIVNDFQKGDIAEGYSVSREKKESFPLTVTSAQKNPTAFYLCASRIGAGAALYGYTFGSGTRLTVV.

The rearrangement uses TRBV28 and TRBJ1-5; 8 nucleotides align to TRBD1. Germline CDR1 is MDHEN and CDR2 is SYDVKM. With 5 bases clipped from V and 6 bases from J, the junction kept 6 bases outside the gene matches. CDR3 length: 14 amino acids. DNA of the CDR3: TGTGCCAGCAGTCGGACAGGGCCGCGTCAGCCCCAGCATTTT. Translated: CASSRTGPRQPQHF.

In this sample, this clone turned up once. The chain employs TRBV11-2 and TRBJ2-5, with 10 bases lining up with TRBD1. After removal of 1 base from V and 1 base from J, the junction contained 0 bases not matched to a gene. CDR1 is SGHAT and CDR2 is FQNNGV in the germline V gene. This CDR3 region has 15 residues. CDR3 amino acids: CASSLGDRGQETQYF. CDR3 nucleotide sequence: TGTGCCAGCAGCTTAGGGGACAGGGGCCAAGAGACCCAGTACTTC.

The chain employs TRBV5-1 and TRBJ2-7; 7 nucleotides line up with TRBD2. The length of the CDR3 is 17 residues. Per germline, CDR1 SGHRS and CDR2 YFSETQ. V dropped 0 bases and J dropped 3; count of bases not matched to a gene: 12. The CDR3 loop is CASSLDLRASGNYEQYF. The CDR3 region has the DNA TGCGCCAGCAGCTTGGATCTGCGGGCTAGCGGTAACTACGAGCAGTACTTC.

V and J are TRBV19 and TRBJ1-5, with 11 bases that match TRBD1. J lost 6 bases, V lost 4 bases, and 11 bases had no gene match. The V gene's germline CDR1 is LNHDA and CDR2 SQIVND (reference sequence). The CDR3 is made up of 17 amino acids. CDR3 in amino acids: CASSTSRTGGFGQPQHF. The CDR3 nucleotides read TGTGCCAGTAGTACCAGCAGGACAGGGGGCTTTGGTCAGCCCCAGCATTTT.

The chain is built from TRBV7-9 and TRBJ1-1; D call uncertain. The CDR3 spans 13 residues. Per germline, CDR1 SEHNR and CDR2 FQNEAQ (reference sequence). V lost 5 bases, J lost 1 base, and 8 bases lay in between. CDR3 loop: CASSTTENTEAFF. In nucleotides, the CDR3 is TGTGCCAGCAGCACCACAGAGAACACTGAAGCTTTCTTT. Full variable domain (remainder filled in from reference TRBV7-9 and TRBJ1-1): DTGVSQNPRHKITKRGQNVTFRCDPISEHNRLYWYRQTLGQGPEFLTYFQNEAQLEKSRLLSDRFSAERPKGSFSTLEIQRTEQGDSAMYLCASSTTENTEAFFGQGTRLTVV.

In this sample, this clone turned up once. The chain couples TRBV5-4 to TRBJ2-1; TRBD2 might be the D (6 bases). Germline values: CDR1 SGHNT, CDR2 YYREEE (reference sequence). V dropped 2 bases and J dropped 6 bases, with 15 bases sitting between them. The CDR3 contains 15 residues. CDR3 in DNA: TGTGCCAGCAGCTTCGGGCCCACCGGGAGCAATGAGCAGTTCTTC. Its protein is CASSFGPTGSNEQFF.

This chain uses TRBV4-2 with TRBJ2-6, with D maybe TRBD1 (6 bases). The CDR3 length is 17 residues. V was cut by 3 bases and J by 0 bases, with 12 bases left in between. Germline lookup yields CDR1 LGHNA and CDR2 YNFKEQ. The CDR3 protein is CASSHSDRDSGANVLTF. The CDR3 region has the DNA TGTGCCAGCAGCCATTCGGACAGAGACTCTGGGGCCAACGTCCTGACTTTC.

CDR3 DNA sequence: TGTGCCAGCAGCTTTTACGAGCAGTACTTC. Translated: CASSFYEQYF. The chain combines TRBV6-1 with TRBJ2-7; D unresolved. Germline V lookup: CDR1 MNHNS, CDR2 SASEGT. This CDR3 spans 10 amino acids. Trimming took off 6 bases at V and 4 bases at J, with 4 bases between the two ends.